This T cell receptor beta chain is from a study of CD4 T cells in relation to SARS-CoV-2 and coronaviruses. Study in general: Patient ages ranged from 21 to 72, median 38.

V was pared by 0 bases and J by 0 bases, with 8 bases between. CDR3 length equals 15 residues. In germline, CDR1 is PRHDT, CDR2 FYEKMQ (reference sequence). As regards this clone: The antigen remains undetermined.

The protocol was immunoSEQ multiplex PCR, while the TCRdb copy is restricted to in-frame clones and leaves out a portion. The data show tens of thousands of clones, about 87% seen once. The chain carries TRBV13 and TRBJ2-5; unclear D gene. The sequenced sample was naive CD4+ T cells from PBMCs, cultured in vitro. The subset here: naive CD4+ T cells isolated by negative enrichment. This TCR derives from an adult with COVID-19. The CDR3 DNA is TGTGCCAGCAGCTTAGGTACCCACCACCAAGAGACCCAGTACTTC. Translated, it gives CASSLGTHHQETQYF.